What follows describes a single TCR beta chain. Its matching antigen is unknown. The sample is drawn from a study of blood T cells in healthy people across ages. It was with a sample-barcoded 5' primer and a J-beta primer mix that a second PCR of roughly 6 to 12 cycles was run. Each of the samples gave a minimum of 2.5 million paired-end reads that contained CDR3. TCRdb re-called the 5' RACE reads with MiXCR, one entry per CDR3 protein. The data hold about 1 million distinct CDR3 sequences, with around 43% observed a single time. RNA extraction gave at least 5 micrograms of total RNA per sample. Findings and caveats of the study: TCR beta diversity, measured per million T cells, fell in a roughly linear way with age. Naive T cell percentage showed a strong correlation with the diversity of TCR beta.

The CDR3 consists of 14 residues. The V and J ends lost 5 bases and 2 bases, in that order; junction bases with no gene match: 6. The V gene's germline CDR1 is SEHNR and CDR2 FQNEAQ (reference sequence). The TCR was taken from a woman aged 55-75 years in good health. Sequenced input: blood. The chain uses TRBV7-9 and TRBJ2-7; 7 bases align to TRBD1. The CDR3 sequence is CASSTGAKTYEQYF. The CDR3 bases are TGTGCCAGCAGCACAGGGGCGAAAACCTACGAGCAGTACTTC.